This TCR beta chain was sequenced in a study of blood T cell repertoires in COVID-19 (TCRdb year 2020). In terms of the full investigation: Samples covering the acute and convalescent phases of COVID-19 were provided by collaborators in the United States, Italy and Spain. A freely available public database, intended as a resource for researchers studying the immune response to SARS-CoV-2, is where the repertoires were released. The samples were drawn from two sources: the first 160 participants of the ongoing ImmuneRACE study, and about 1,300 subjects contributed by 6 global collaborators. The material from the prospective study consisted of cDNA or gDNA derived from T cells, B-cell-depleted T cells, or PBMCs. A de-identified subject ID, COVID-19 status, age in years and sex were almost always included in the sample metadata. Deeply sampled blood TCRbeta repertoires from subjects exposed to, actively infected with, or recovered from COVID-19 were included in the dataset. Where available, HLA class I and class II types were taken from metadata supplied by the sample provider and were not determined by assay-based typing.

What the authors observed across the whole study: How much clinical and demographic metadata was included differed by source and by participant, and the metadata was provided uncurated.

Notes on this clone: Its antigen specificity is not known. Base qualities are not at hand, and no much larger clone is one base apart. Other DNA sequences of this sample code for an identical CDR3.

In Seattle, one collaborating source enrolled patients while the infection was active and tracked those patients longitudinally over the course of disease. Whole blood was collected in K2EDTA tubes by collaborating institutions according to the institutions' own protocols. For TCRbeta analysis, collaborators shipped samples as frozen whole blood, isolated PBMCs, or DNA extracted from either of those sample types. TCRbeta CDR3 regions were amplified from genomic DNA using the immunoSEQ Assay, a bias-controlled multiplex PCR. Concerning the study's data processing: The number of nucleated cells in each sample was estimated from the amplification of reference gene primers within the assay. To quantify the absolute abundance of each unique TCRbeta CDR3 rearrangement, sequence reads were collapsed and filtered. Productive Simpson clonality was computed per sample as the square root of Simpson's diversity index over productive rearrangements. Drawn from immuneACCESS, this table holds only the in-frame rearrangements with V and J called that TCRdb kept. Clones are partly lost; checked studies trace under half to an unresolved V gene and leave the rest unexplained. V and J calls plus clone size are reproduced from that table; the DNA served to infer D and trimming. A total of roughly 190,000 clones appear in this sample, around 94% of them only once. 0.6% to 0.9% of the sample is in the top ten clones.

The sequence derives from a man younger than 40 with COVID-19, enrolled during active disease. Input material: peripheral blood.

The nucleotide sequence is TGTGCCTGGAGTGTTAACTCTGGAAACACCATATATTTT. Its product reads: CAWSVNSGNTIYF. The sequence joins TRBV30 to TRBJ1-3; the D gene is unclear. In the germline V gene (reference sequence), CDR1 corresponds to GTSNPN and CDR2 to SVGIG. From the cysteine up to the phenylalanine, the CDR3 has a length of 13 residues. Here the CDR3 DNA is all that survives: 39 bases in frame from base 1. V is pared back by 0 bases and J by 0 bases, with 3 bases lying between the germline termini.